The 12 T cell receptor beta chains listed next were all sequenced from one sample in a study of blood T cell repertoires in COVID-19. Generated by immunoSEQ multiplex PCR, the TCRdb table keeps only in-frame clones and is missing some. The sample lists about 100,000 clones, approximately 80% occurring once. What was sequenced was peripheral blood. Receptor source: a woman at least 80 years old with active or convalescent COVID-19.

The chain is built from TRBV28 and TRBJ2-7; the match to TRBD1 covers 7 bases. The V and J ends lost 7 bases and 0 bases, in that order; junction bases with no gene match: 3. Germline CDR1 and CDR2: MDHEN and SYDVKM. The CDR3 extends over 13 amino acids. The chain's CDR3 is CASTRQGSYEQYF. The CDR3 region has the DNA TGTGCCAGCACCAGACAGGGCTCCTACGAGCAGTACTTC.

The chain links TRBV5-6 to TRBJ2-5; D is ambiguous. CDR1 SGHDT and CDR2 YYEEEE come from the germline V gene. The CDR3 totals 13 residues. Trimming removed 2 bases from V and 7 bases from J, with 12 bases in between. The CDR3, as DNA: TGTGCCAGCAGCTTTATATCTTCGGGGACCCAGTACTTC. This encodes CASSFISSGTQYF.

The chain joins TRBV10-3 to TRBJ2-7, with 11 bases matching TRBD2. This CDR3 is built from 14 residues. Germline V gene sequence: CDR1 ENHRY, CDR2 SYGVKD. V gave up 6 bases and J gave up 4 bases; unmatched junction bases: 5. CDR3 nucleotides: TGTGCCATCAGACCGGGACTAGCGGCTTACGAGCAGTACTTC. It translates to CAIRPGLAAYEQYF.

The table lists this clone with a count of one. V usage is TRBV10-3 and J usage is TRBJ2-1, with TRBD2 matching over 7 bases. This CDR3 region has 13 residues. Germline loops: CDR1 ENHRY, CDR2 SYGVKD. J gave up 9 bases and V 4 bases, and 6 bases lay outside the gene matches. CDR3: CAISGGSLLEQFF. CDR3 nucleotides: TGTGCCATCAGTGGCGGGAGCCTGCTTGAGCAGTTCTTC.

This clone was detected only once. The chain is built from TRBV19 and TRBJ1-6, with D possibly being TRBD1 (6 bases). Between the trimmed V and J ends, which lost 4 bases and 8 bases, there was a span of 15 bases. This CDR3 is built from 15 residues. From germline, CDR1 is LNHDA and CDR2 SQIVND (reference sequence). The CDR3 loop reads CASSKLDRTHSPLHF. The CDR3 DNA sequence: TGTGCCAGTAGTAAACTCGACAGGACCCATTCACCCCTCCACTTT. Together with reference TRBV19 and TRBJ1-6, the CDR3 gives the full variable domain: DGGITQSPKYLFRKEGQNVTLSCEQNLNHDAMYWYRQDPGQGLRLIYYSQIVNDFQKGDIAEGYSVSREKKESFPLTVTSAQKNPTAFYLCASSKLDRTHSPLHFGNGTRLTVT.

CDR3: CASGETGTSGRKGFTDTQYF. The CDR3 DNA is TGCGCCAGTGGTGAGACCGGGACTAGCGGGAGAAAGGGATTCACAGATACGCAGTATTTT. The chain employs TRBV5-1 and TRBJ2-3; 14 bases are shared with TRBD2. The CDR3 is 20 amino acids. V was clipped by 8 bases and J by 2 bases; unmatched bases: 19. The germline V gene has CDR1 SGHRS and CDR2 YFSETQ.

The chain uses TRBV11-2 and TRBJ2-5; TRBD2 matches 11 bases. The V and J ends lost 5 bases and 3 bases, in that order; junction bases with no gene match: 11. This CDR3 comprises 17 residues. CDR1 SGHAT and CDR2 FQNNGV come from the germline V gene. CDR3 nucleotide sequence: TGTGCCAGCAGCCATTTAGGTAGCGGGAGGGGGGAAGAGACCCAGTACTTC. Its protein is CASSHLGSGRGEETQYF.

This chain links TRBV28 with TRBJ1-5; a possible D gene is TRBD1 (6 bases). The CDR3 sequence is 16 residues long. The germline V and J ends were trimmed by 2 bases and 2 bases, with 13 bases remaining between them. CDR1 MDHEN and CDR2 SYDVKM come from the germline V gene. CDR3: CASSLGPGVRNQPQHF. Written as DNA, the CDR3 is TGTGCCAGCAGTTTAGGGCCAGGGGTTCGCAATCAGCCCCAGCATTTT.

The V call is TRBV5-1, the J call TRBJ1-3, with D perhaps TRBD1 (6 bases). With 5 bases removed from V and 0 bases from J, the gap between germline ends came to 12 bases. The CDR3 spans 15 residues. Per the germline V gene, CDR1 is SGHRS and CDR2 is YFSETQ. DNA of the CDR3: TGCGCCAGCAGGCCGGACAGTTTCTCTGGAAACACCATATATTTT. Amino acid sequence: CASRPDSFSGNTIYF.

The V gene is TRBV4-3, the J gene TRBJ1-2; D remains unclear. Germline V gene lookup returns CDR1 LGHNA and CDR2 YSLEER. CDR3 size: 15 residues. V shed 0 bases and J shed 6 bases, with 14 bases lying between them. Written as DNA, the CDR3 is TGCGCCAGCAGCCAAGAGGCTACCTCTAGGAATGGCTACACCTTC. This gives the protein CASSQEATSRNGYTF.

The CDR3 sequence: CASSLRDRLYNEQFF. The CDR3, as DNA: TGTGCCAGCAGCCTAAGGGACAGACTATACAATGAGCAGTTCTTC. The chain has TRBV28 and TRBJ2-1; 7 bases align to TRBD1. Germline trimming cut 6 bases from V and 4 bases from J; bases unmatched to any gene: 9. CDR1 and CDR2 (germline): MDHEN, SYDVKM. CDR3 size: 15 residues.

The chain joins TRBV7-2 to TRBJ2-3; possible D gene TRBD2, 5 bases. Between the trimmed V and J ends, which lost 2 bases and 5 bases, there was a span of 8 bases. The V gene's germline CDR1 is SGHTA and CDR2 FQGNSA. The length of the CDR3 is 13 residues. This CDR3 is CASSLMAGDTQYF. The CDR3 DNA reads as TGTGCCAGCAGCTTAATGGCGGGAGATACGCAGTATTTT.